The TCR beta chain under discussion was sequenced for a study of CD8 T cells in Susac syndrome. Findings and limits, study-wide: The number of individuals included in the study's TCR sequencing and HLA analysis was acknowledged as relatively small.

Negative isolation yielded CD4+ and CD8+ T cells, and FACS enriched TEMRA cells. Of note for this clonotype: Its target is not known.

About 0.5 to 1 ug RNA was reverse transcribed with random hexamers. TCRdb fed the immunoSEQ multiplex PCR reads into MiXCR, producing one record per CDR3 protein. This sample carries about 120,000 distinct CDR3 sequences, about 94% of them seen once, and the ten largest clones take 0.1% to 0.15%. This CDR3 comprises 14 residues. The germline V gene encodes CDR1 MNHEY and CDR2 SMNVEV (reference sequence). Deletions cut 3 bases from V and 3 bases from J, with 11 bases between. Sequenced material: CD4+ T cells from PBMCs. This TCR was sampled from a human donor with multiple sclerosis. The V gene is TRBV27, the J gene TRBJ1-2; D is undetermined. CDR3 residues: CASSFVGDDYGYTF. As DNA, the CDR3 is TGTGCCAGCAGTTTTGTGGGCGATGACTATGGCTACACCTTC.